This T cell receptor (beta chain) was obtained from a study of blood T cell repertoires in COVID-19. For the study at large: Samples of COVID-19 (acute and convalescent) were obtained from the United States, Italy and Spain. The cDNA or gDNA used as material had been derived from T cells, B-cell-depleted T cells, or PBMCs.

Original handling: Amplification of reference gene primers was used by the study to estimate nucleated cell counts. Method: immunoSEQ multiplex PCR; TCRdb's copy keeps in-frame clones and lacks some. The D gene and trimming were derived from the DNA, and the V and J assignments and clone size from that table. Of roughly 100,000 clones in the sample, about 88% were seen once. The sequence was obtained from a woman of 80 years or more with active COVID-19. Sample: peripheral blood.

The chain's CDR3 is CASRGVGTGRYNEQFF. The DNA of the CDR3 is TGTGCCAGCAGGGGGGTTGGGACTGGAAGATACAATGAGCAGTTCTTC. This chain connects TRBV5-5 to TRBJ2-1; possible D gene TRBD2, 6 bases. Between the trimmed V and J ends, which lost 5 bases and 4 bases, there was a span of 19 bases. CDR1 and CDR2 (germline): SGHKS, YYEKEE (reference sequence). The CDR3 spans 16 residues. Together with reference TRBV5-5 and TRBJ2-1, the CDR3 gives the full variable domain: DAGVTQSPTHLIKTRGQQVTLRCSPISGHKSVSWYQQVLGQGPQFIFQYYEKEERGRGNFPDRFSARQFPNYSSELNVNALLLGDSALYLCASRGVGTGRYNEQFFGPGTRLTVL.